This T cell receptor beta chain is from a study of blood T cell repertoires in COVID-19. Study context: COVID-19 samples collected from the United States, Italy and Spain covered acute and convalescent phases.

V lost 4 bases to trimming and J lost 2 bases, with 12 bases between them. This CDR3 comprises 15 residues. The germline V gene encodes CDR1 MGHRA and CDR2 YSYEKL. Source study methods: Scientists estimated how many nucleated cells there were by amplifying reference gene primers. Measured with immunoSEQ multiplex PCR; TCRdb has only the in-frame clones, and not every one. The DNA gave D and trimming, while V, J and clone size come from that table. The sample contains around 100,000 clones, approximately 70% of which appear only once. This receptor was identified in an elderly man with acute or convalescent COVID-19. The chain combines TRBV4-1 with TRBJ1-3; no clear D gene. Sequencing was carried out using peripheral blood. The CDR3 here is CASSPLAGTGNTIYF. In nucleotides, the CDR3 is TGCGCCAGCAGCCCTTTAGCGGGGACTGGAAACACCATATATTTT.